This T cell receptor beta chain is drawn from a study of shared clonotypes between healthy human individuals. Concerning this clone: It differs at one base from a far larger clone, so likely a read error. Different DNA sequences within this sample yield the same CDR3.

Measured with immunoSEQ multiplex PCR; TCRdb has only the in-frame clones, and not every one. The sample records some 530,000 clones, approximately 81% being singletons. The CDR3 runs 15 residues. Per the germline V gene, CDR1 is MNHNY and CDR2 is SVGAGI (reference sequence). The clonotype was recovered from a woman aged 35 to 49 in good health. Some clones in this sample may be carry-over from other donors' samples. This rearrangement joins TRBV6-6 to TRBJ2-3; 8 bases map to TRBD2. Sequencing was done on a sample of PBMCs. The CDR3 sequence is CASSIARPGGDTQYF. In DNA, the CDR3 is TGTGCTAGCAGTATAGCGCGACCGGGGGGGGATACGCAGTATTTT.